This TCR beta chain emerged from a study of blood T cell repertoires in COVID-19. As for the study in general: Sites across the United States, Italy and Spain contributed samples from acute and convalescent COVID-19. The cDNA or gDNA used as material had been derived from T cells, B-cell-depleted T cells, or PBMCs.

The CDR3 totals 15 residues. Germline V gene data show CDR1 as SGHTA and CDR2 as FQGNSA. V dropped 2 bases and J dropped 6; count of bases not matched to a gene: 4. Original methodology: Estimation of nucleated cell counts was performed using reference gene primer amplification. The protocol was immunoSEQ multiplex PCR, while the TCRdb copy is restricted to in-frame clones and leaves out a portion. The V and J calls and clone size were taken over from that table, and D and trimming were inferred from the DNA. The data hold about 170,000 clones, with approximately 83% observed a single time. What was sequenced was peripheral blood. The chain joins TRBV7-2 to TRBJ1-4, with TRBD1 matching 9 bases. The receptor's source is a man in his 70s with active or convalescent COVID-19. The chain's CDR3 is CASSLMGQGYEKLFF. For the CDR3, the DNA is TGTGCCAGCAGCTTAATGGGACAGGGATATGAAAAACTGTTTTTT.